Described below is a single T cell receptor (beta chain) sequence and its context. The table came from immunoSEQ multiplex PCR; TCRdb's copy has only in-frame clones and leaves some out. The table lists 190,000 or so clones, approximately 87% of them singletons. The data were taken from a study of blood T cell repertoires in COVID-19. Overall study: Samples came from the United States, Italy and Spain, spanning acute and convalescent COVID-19.

The CDR3 spans 16 residues. CDR1 and CDR2 from the germline V gene are SGHTA and FQGNSA. Unmatched junction bases numbered 6, after V lost 0 bases and J lost 4 bases. The V call is TRBV7-2, the J call TRBJ2-7; 10 nucleotides agree with TRBD1. The receptor's source is a man aged 55 to 70 who had recovered from COVID-19. Sequenced: peripheral blood. The CDR3 coding sequence is TGTGCCAGCAGCTTAGCCCCTTGGACAGGGGGTTACGAGCAGTACTTC. This codes for CASSLAPWTGGYEQYF.